This T cell receptor beta chain was identified during a study of neurological immune-mediated disorders. General observations from the study: HTLV-1-associated myelopathy had the most TCR clonal expansion, and multiple sclerosis had the least, less than healthy controls.

This clonotype was seen ten or more times. The antigen is undetermined. PBMCs stored at -80 C, numbering 2 million, were the origin of the unsorted libraries. The CDR3 is made up of 15 amino acids. Germline CDR1 and CDR2: DFQATT and SNEGSKA (reference sequence). The V and J ends lost 1 base and 1 base respectively, with 14 bases between them. The authors made cDNA by 5'RACE with 10-nucleotide random UMIs. Every sequencing run produced over 160 million TCR-beta sequences that came from 15-18 subjects. TCRdb fed the 5' RACE reads into MiXCR, producing one record per CDR3 protein. The table shows tens of thousands of distinct CDR3 sequences, with 10% occurring only once.

This clonotype originated in a woman between 25 and 40 years old with HTLV-1-associated myelopathy (HAM/TSP). The chain employs TRBV20-1 and TRBJ2-7; D may be TRBD2 (7 bases). Sample: PBMCs. In nucleotides, the CDR3 is TGCAGTGCTAGAGTGTGGGGGGGCCCTTCCTACGAGCAGTACTTC. It is translated as CSARVWGGPSYEQYF.